Presented here are 22 T cell receptor beta chains from one specimen sequenced in a study of PD-L1 blockade in urothelial cancer (dated by TCRdb to about 2017). The library was built by means of the immunoSEQ multiplex PCR assay. TCRdb re-hosts the immuneACCESS table, in-frame sequences only. Its copies lack some clones; in the studies checked, an unresolved V gene accounts for under half of them, and the cause for the rest is not known. This sample lists tens of thousands of clones; about 79% were detected once. The ten largest clones capture about 3% of the sample. In the paper's terms, the time point label means: peripheral blood 6 weeks after treatment start. Sequencing used PBMCs, obtained around atezolizumab (anti-PD-L1) treatment. These receptors were collected from an older man with urothelial cancer.

The chain uses TRBV2 and TRBJ1-5, with D unresolved. Trimming left V 4 bases short and J 3 bases short, with 7 bases between. The CDR3 has 13 residues. Germline V gives CDR1 SNHLY, CDR2 FYNNEI. The DNA of the CDR3 is TGTGCCAGCAGTGTGCAGGTCAATCAGCCCCAGCATTTT. Its translation: CASSVQVNQPQHF.

This clone has a single count. The genes are TRBV14 and TRBJ2-1; 8 bases map to TRBD2. J was trimmed by 4 bases and V by 4 bases; bases with no gene match: 3. The CDR3 sequence is 14 residues long. Germline values: CDR1 SGHDN, CDR2 FVKESK. DNA of the CDR3: TGTGCCAGCAGCCCGGGACTAGTATACAATGAGCAGTTCTTC. The encoded protein is CASSPGLVYNEQFF.

The chain joins TRBV7-2 to TRBJ2-6, with D perhaps matching TRBD1 (5 bases). The germline V gene encodes CDR1 SGHTA and CDR2 FQGNSA. The CDR3 runs 14 residues. The V end lost 5 bases, the J end lost 4 bases, and 9 bases lay between the germline ends. The CDR3 protein is CASSDSLGANVLTF. The CDR3 bases are TGTGCCAGCAGCGACAGCCTAGGGGCCAACGTCCTGACTTTC.

The chain is built from TRBV6-5 and TRBJ1-1, with TRBD1 matching over 7 bases. The V segment lost 11 bases and the J segment 4 bases; nucleotides outside the gene matches: 7. The length of the CDR3 is 12 residues. Per the germline V gene, CDR1 is MNHEY and CDR2 is SVGAGI. Here the CDR3 DNA reads TGTGCCGTCCGGACAGGCTTCACTGAAGCTTTCTTT. This sequence encodes CAVRTGFTEAFF.

V is TRBV5-1 and J is TRBJ2-1; possibly TRBD1 for D (6 bases). The germline gives CDR1 SGHRS, CDR2 YFSETQ. The CDR3 runs to 15 residues. Trimming pared 4 bases from V and 0 bases from J, leaving 11 bases between. The CDR3 bases are TGCGCCAGCAGCGGACAGTTGTTCTCCTACAATGAGCAGTTCTTC. This sequence encodes CASSGQLFSYNEQFF. Together with reference TRBV5-1 and TRBJ2-1, the CDR3 gives the full variable domain: KAGVTQTPRYLIKTRGQQVTLSCSPISGHRSVSWYQQTPGQGLQFLFEYFSETQRNKGNFPGRFSGRQFSNSRSEMNVSTLELGDSALYLCASSGQLFSYNEQFFGPGTRLTVL.

The chain has TRBV4-1 and TRBJ1-2; a weak D match, TRBD1 (6 bases). Germline CDR1 is MGHRA and CDR2 is YSYEKL. The CDR3 loop spans 16 amino acids. The ends were cut back, 0 bases at V and 3 bases at J, with 14 bases in the middle. The CDR3: CASSQDLQGADYGYTF. CDR3 DNA sequence: TGCGCCAGCAGCCAAGATCTACAGGGAGCAGACTATGGCTACACCTTC.

This chain connects TRBV5-6 to TRBJ1-2, with 7 positions matching TRBD1. V lost 5 bases to trimming and J lost 8 bases; unmatched junction nucleotides: 24. Germline CDR1 SGHDT, CDR2 YYEEEE. This CDR3 comprises 18 residues. As DNA, the CDR3 is TGTGCCAGCAGTAATGCTGTTCGAGGGGGCGTTCTAATAGGGGGCTACACCTTC. Translation gives CASSNAVRGGVLIGGYTF.

The rearrangement uses TRBV7-2 and TRBJ2-7, with 7 bases that match TRBD2. This CDR3 contains 14 residues. J lost 2 bases, V lost 1 base, and 2 bases had no gene match. Germline CDR1 and CDR2: SGHTA and FQGNSA. In DNA, the CDR3 is TGTGCCAGCAGCTTAGGGACTAGTCCCTACGAGCAGTACTTC. It yields the protein CASSLGTSPYEQYF.

The chain combines TRBV11-2 with TRBJ1-1; D gene ambiguous. CDR3 length: 14 amino acids. Germline V lookup: CDR1 SGHAT, CDR2 FQNNGV. The ends were cut back, 3 bases at V and 0 bases at J, with 8 bases in the middle. CDR3 protein: CASSFARMNTEAFF. In DNA, the CDR3 is TGTGCCAGCAGCTTCGCGCGAATGAACACTGAAGCTTTCTTT.

The V gene is TRBV15, the J gene TRBJ2-1; 12 nucleotides agree with TRBD2. CDR3 size: 18 residues. Germline V CDR1 and CDR2: LNHNV, YYDKDF (reference sequence). Losses at the gene ends were 0 bases for V and 2 bases for J; bases not matched to a gene: 5. CDR3 bases: TGTGCCACCAGCAGAGACCTGACTAGCGGGAGAACCTACAATGAGCAGTTCTTC. Translating it yields CATSRDLTSGRTYNEQFF. Using reference TRBV15 and TRBJ2-1 for the parts outside the CDR3, the full variable domain is DAMVIQNPRYQVTQFGKPVTLSCSQTLNHNVMYWYQQKSSQAPKLLFHYYDKDFNNEADTPDNFQSRRPNTSFCFLDIRSPGLGDTAMYLCATSRDLTSGRTYNEQFFGPGTRLTVL.

In DNA, the CDR3 is TGTGCCAGCAGCTTAGAGGCCAGGGATGGCTACACCTTC. Protein sequence: CASSLEARDGYTF. The V and J genes are TRBV13 and TRBJ1-2, with D tentatively TRBD1 (5 bases). V dropped 1 base and J dropped 6 bases, with 9 bases sitting between them. The CDR3 runs 13 residues. Germline V gene lookup returns CDR1 PRHDT and CDR2 FYEKMQ (reference sequence).

The CDR3 protein is CASSQDPGQGRDTIYF. The DNA for the CDR3 is TGCGCCAGCAGCCAAGATCCAGGACAGGGTCGTGACACCATATATTTT. The chain uses TRBV4-3 and TRBJ1-3; 8 nucleotides agree with TRBD1. The trim removed 0 bases at V and 8 bases at J, leaving 9 bases unmatched. The CDR3 has 16 residues. In germline, CDR1 is LGHNA, CDR2 YSLEER.

In nucleotides, the CDR3 is TGTGCCAGCAGACCTAAAAGCAGCGCCGGGGAGCTGTTTTTT. Its translation: CASRPKSSAGELFF. The chain joins TRBV7-8 to TRBJ2-2; unclear D gene. Trimming stripped 6 bases from V and 6 bases from J, with 14 bases between. The CDR3 totals 14 residues. Germline V gene lookup returns CDR1 SGHVS and CDR2 FQNEAQ.

The V and J genes are TRBV25-1 and TRBJ2-7, with unresolved D. CDR3 length: 11 residues. CDR1 and CDR2 from the germline V gene are MGHDK and SYGVNS. V was shortened by 9 bases and J by 6 bases, with 12 bases between the two germline ends. In nucleotides, the CDR3 is TGTGCCAGTGGAGCCTCTCTCGAGCAGTACTTC. It translates to CASGASLEQYF.

This chain uses TRBV28 with TRBJ2-7; weak D call: TRBD2 (7 bases). Germline loops: CDR1 MDHEN, CDR2 SYDVKM. The CDR3 loop spans 15 amino acids. The V and J ends lost 6 bases and 2 bases respectively, with 17 bases between them. CDR3 protein: CASRVGGGAAYEQYF. CDR3 DNA: TGTGCCAGCAGGGTGGGAGGGGGAGCGGCCTACGAGCAGTACTTC.

CDR3 coding DNA: TGTGCCAGCAGTTTATCGGGGCACACAGGGGCCAACGTCCTGACTTTC. Translating it yields CASSLSGHTGANVLTF. This chain links TRBV27 with TRBJ2-6; D is perhaps TRBD1 (5 bases). Trimming removed 0 bases from V and 4 bases from J, with 10 bases in between. The CDR3 is 16 residues long. Germline loops: CDR1 MNHEY, CDR2 SMNVEV (reference sequence). Combining the CDR3 with reference TRBV27 and TRBJ2-6 gives the whole variable domain EAQVTQNPRYLITVTGKKLTVTCSQNMNHEYMSWYRQDPGLGLRQIYYSMNVEVTDKGDVPEGYKVSRKEKRNFPLILESPSPNQTSLYFCASSLSGHTGANVLTFGAGSRLTVL.

This clone was picked up one time. J is TRBJ2-5 and V is TRBV27; the match to TRBD2 covers 14 bases. The CDR3 consists of 23 residues. With V trimmed by 7 bases and J by 4 bases, 29 bases remained unmatched. Germline V gene data show CDR1 as MNHEY and CDR2 as SMNVEV (reference sequence). The CDR3 nucleotides are TGTGCCAGCACCGACTCCGACGGACACACCGACTCTCCCGGGACTAGCGGGGGAGAGACCCAGTACTTC. This translates into CASTDSDGHTDSPGTSGGETQYF.

The chain employs TRBV12-5 and TRBJ2-5, with D possibly being TRBD1 (5 bases). This CDR3 comprises 15 residues. V lost 3 bases, J lost 1 base, and 12 bases lay in between. Germline CDR1 reads LGHNT; CDR2 reads FRNRAP. The CDR3 here is CASGFGQGSQETQYF. CDR3 DNA sequence: TGTGCTAGTGGTTTCGGTCAGGGTAGCCAAGAGACCCAGTACTTC.

The chain joins TRBV30 to TRBJ1-1; tentative D call: TRBD1 (5 bases). The V and J ends lost 4 bases and 9 bases respectively, with 12 bases between them. The CDR3 length is 11 residues. Germline V CDR1 and CDR2: GTSNPN, SVGIG (reference sequence). CDR3 DNA: TGTGCCTGGACTCGACAGTTTAAAGCTTTCTTT. Translated: CAWTRQFKAFF.

The gene calls are TRBV2 and TRBJ1-6; D gene ambiguous. The CDR3 sequence is 12 residues long. Trimming pared 6 bases from V and 9 bases from J, leaving 9 bases between. Germline CDR1 reads SNHLY; CDR2 reads FYNNEI. The CDR3 sequence: CASRSPGSPLHF. The CDR3 nucleotides are TGTGCCAGCAGAAGCCCGGGTTCACCCCTCCACTTT.

This clone was observed a handful of times. The V call is TRBV5-6, the J call TRBJ2-2; 9 positions match TRBD2. There are 16 residues in the CDR3. In germline, CDR1 is SGHDT, CDR2 YYEEEE. The trim removed 0 bases at V and 6 bases at J, leaving 6 bases unmatched. CDR3 amino acids: CASSLVVAGDAGELFF. The CDR3 DNA sequence: TGTGCCAGCAGCTTGGTGGTAGCGGGAGACGCCGGGGAGCTGTTTTTT.

The J gene is TRBJ2-1, the V gene TRBV9; D is perhaps TRBD2 (6 bases). The V end was cut by 2 bases, the J end by 2 bases, with 11 bases between. Germline CDR1 SGDLS, CDR2 YYNGEE. The CDR3 totals 15 residues. The CDR3 DNA reads as TGTGCCAGCAGCGTGGTAGCGGAGCCCTACAATGAGCAGTTCTTC. This sequence encodes CASSVVAEPYNEQFF.